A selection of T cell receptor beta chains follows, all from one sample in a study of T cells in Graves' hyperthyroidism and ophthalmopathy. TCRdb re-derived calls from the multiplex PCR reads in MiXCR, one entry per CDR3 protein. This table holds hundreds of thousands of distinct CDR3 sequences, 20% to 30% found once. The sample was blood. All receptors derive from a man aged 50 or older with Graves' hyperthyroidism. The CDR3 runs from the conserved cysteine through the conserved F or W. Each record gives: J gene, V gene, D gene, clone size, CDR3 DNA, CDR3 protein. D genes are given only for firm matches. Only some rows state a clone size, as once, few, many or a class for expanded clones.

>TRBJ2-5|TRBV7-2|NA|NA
TGTACCAGCAGCTTGGCGAGGGGGGAGACCCAGTACTTC
CTSSLARGETQYF
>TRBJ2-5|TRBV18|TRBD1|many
TGTGCCAGCTCCGGTTCGGACAGGAAAGAGACCCAGTACTTC
CASSGSDRKETQYF
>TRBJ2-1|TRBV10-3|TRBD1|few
TGTGCCATCAGCAAAAGGACAGGGATAGATGAGCAGTTCTTC
CAISKRTGIDEQFF
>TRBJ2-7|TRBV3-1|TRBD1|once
TGTGCCAGCAGCCCCATTACAGGGGCACCCTACGAGCAGTACTTC
CASSPITGAPYEQYF
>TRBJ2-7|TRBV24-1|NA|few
TGTGCCACCAGTGATTCGGACCGTACCTACGAGCAGTACTTC
CATSDSDRTYEQYF
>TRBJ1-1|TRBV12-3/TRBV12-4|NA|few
TGTGCCAGCAGTTTCCGACGGCTGAACACTGAAGCTTTCTTT
CASSFRRLNTEAFF
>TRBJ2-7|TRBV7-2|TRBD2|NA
TGTGCCAGCAGCTTAGCTCTAGCGGCGGGAGCTAACGAGCAGTACTTC
CASSLALAAGANEQYF
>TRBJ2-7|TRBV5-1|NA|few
TGCGCCAGCAGCCCTCCGGGGTCCGACGAGCAGTACTTC
CASSPPGSDEQYF
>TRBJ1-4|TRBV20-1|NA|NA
TGCAGTGCTAGGAAGGCAGGGTCTGGTGAAAAACTGTTTTTT
CSARKAGSGEKLFF
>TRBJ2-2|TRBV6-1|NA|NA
TGTGCCAGCAGTGAAGATGTAAACACCGGGGAGCTGTTTTTT
CASSEDVNTGELFF
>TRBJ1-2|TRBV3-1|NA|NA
TGTGCCAGCAGCCAAACAGGGTCGGGTGGCTACACCTTC
CASSQTGSGGYTF
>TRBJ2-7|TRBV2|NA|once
TGTGCCAGCAACGGCGGTAGCTCCTACGAGCAGTACTTC
CASNGGSSYEQYF
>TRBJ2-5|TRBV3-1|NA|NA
TGTGCCAGCAGCCAAGGGGACACCCAGGAGACCCAGTACTTC
CASSQGDTQETQYF
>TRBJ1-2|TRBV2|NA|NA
TGTGCCGCGGACAGAATTGCCATTTTAGGTGGCTACACCTTC
CAADRIAILGGYTF
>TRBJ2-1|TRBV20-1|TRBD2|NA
TGCAGTGCTAGAGATCCCGGTGGGGCTAGCGGCAATGAGCAGTTCTTC
CSARDPGGASGNEQFF
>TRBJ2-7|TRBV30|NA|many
TGTGCCTGGAATTCCATGAAGGGAGGCAACGAGCAGTACTTC
CAWNSMKGGNEQYF
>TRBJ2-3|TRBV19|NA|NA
TGTGCCAGTAGTTATACAGGGCTGGGCACAGATACGCAGTATTTT
CASSYTGLGTDTQYF
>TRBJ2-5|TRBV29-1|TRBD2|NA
TGCAGCGTTGGCGGTCCTAGCGGCCAAGAGACCCAGTACTTC
CSVGGPSGQETQYF
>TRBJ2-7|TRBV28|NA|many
TGTGCCTCGGGACATCTCTACGAGCAGTACTTC
CASGHLYEQYF
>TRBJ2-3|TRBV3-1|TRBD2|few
TGTGCCAGCAGTAAAAAACCTACTAGCGGGAGAGCGTTCACAGATACGCAGTATTTT
CASSKKPTSGRAFTDTQYF
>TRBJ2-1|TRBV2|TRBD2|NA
TGTGCCAGCAGTGACCCGGGACTAGCGGAGCAGTTCTTC
CASSDPGLAEQFF
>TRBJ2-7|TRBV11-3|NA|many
TGTGCCAGCAGCCAGAGTATCTACGAGCAGTACTTC
CASSQSIYEQYF
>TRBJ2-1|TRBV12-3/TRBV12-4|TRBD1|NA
TGTGCCAGCAGGCAGACAGGGGACGCCAATGGGCAGTTCTTC
CASRQTGDANGQFF